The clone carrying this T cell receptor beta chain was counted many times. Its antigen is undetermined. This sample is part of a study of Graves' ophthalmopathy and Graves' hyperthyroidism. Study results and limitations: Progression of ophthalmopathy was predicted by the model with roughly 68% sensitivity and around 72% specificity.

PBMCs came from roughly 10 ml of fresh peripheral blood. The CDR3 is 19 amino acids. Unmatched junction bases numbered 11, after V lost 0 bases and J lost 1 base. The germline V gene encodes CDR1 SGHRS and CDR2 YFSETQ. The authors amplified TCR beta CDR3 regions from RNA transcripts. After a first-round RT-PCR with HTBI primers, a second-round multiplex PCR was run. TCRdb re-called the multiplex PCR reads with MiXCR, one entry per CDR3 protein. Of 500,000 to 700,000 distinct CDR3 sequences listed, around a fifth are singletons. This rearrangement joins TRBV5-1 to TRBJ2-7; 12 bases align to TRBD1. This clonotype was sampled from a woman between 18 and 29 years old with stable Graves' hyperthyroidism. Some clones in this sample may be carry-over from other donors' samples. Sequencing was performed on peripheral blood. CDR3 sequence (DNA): TGCGCCAGCAGCTTGGCCGTCGGGACAGGGGGCTACAGTTCCTACGAGCAGTACTTC. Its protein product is CASSLAVGTGGYSSYEQYF.